What follows are 26 T cell receptor beta chains derived from one specimen sequenced in a study of PD-1 blockade in classical Hodgkin lymphoma (dated by TCRdb to 2018 to 2020). The time point label corresponds to: cycle 4 day 1 (C4D1), after about 6 weeks of nivolumab. Every trial patient had relapsed following autologous stem cell transplantation, and prior brentuximab vedotin exposure was what differed among cohorts A, B and C. Receptors were amplified or captured by the immunoSEQ multiplex PCR assay. TCRdb retrieved this table from immuneACCESS and kept in-frame rearrangements only. Not all clones are present; in checked studies, unresolved V genes account for under half, and no reason is known for the remainder. Present in this sample are about 23,000 clones, around 87% of which were seen just once. The ten largest clones add up to more than 20% of the sample. Sequencing used peripheral blood mononuclear cells (PBMCs), obtained before the fourth cycle of nivolumab. The receptors come from a human donor with classical Hodgkin lymphoma.

The chain links TRBV7-2 to TRBJ2-7; D is possibly TRBD1 or TRBD2 (6 bases each). Germline lookup yields CDR1 SGHTA and CDR2 FQGNSA. V was trimmed by 1 base and J by 6 bases, leaving 16 bases between them. The CDR3 consists of 15 residues. As DNA, the CDR3 is TGTGCCAGCAGCTTAGTAGTAGTGGGGGGCCTCGAGCAGTACTTC. Translating it yields CASSLVVVGGLEQYF. Full variable domain (remainder filled in from reference TRBV7-2 and TRBJ2-7): GAGVSQSPSNKVTEKGKDVELRCDPISGHTALYWYRQSLGQGLEFLIYFQGNSAPDKSGLPSDRFSAERTGGSVSTLTIQRTQQEDSAVYLCASSLVVVGGLEQYFGPGTRLTVT.

This sequence joins TRBV19 and TRBJ1-1, with a weak D call TRBD1 (6 bases). The CDR3 has 15 amino acids. CDR1 LNHDA and CDR2 SQIVND come from the germline V gene (reference sequence). With 4 bases removed from V and 1 base from J, the gap between germline ends came to 13 bases. CDR3: CASSTQGHSNTEAFF. DNA for the CDR3: TGTGCCAGTAGTACCCAGGGACATTCGAACACTGAAGCTTTCTTT. Full variable domain (missing parts from reference TRBV19 and TRBJ1-1): DGGITQSPKYLFRKEGQNVTLSCEQNLNHDAMYWYRQDPGQGLRLIYYSQIVNDFQKGDIAEGYSVSREKKESFPLTVTSAQKNPTAFYLCASSTQGHSNTEAFFGQGTRLTVV.

The chain combines TRBV30 with TRBJ2-7; the D is unclear. There are 14 residues in the CDR3. V dropped 1 base and J dropped 0 bases, with 10 bases sitting between them. Germline values: CDR1 GTSNPN, CDR2 SVGIG (reference sequence). The CDR3 DNA reads TGTGCCTGGAGTGACCGAGGCAACTCCTACGAGCAGTACTTC. It codes for CAWSDRGNSYEQYF.

The chain combines TRBV6-1 with TRBJ1-3; D not certain. Germline V CDR1 and CDR2: MNHNS, SASEGT. The CDR3 is 15 residues long. V lost 3 bases and J 1 base, leaving 10 bases between the germline ends. CDR3 nucleotide sequence: TGTGCCAGCAGTGAGTCCTGGGAATCTGGAAACACCATATATTTT. It yields the protein CASSESWESGNTIYF.

This chain links TRBV19 with TRBJ1-1, with D possibly TRBD1 on 6 matching bases. V was cut by 1 base and J by 1 base, with 7 bases left in between. In germline, CDR1 is LNHDA, CDR2 SQIVND (reference sequence). This CDR3 has 14 amino acids. CDR3 sequence (DNA): TGTGCCAGTAGTATAGCCAGGGGGAACACTGAAGCTTTCTTT. Encoded protein: CASSIARGNTEAFF.

V is TRBV9 and J is TRBJ1-4, with TRBD1 matching over 10 bases. This CDR3 contains 16 residues. The V gene's germline CDR1 is SGDLS and CDR2 YYNGEE. J was trimmed by 8 bases and V by 0 bases; bases with no gene match: 7. As DNA, the CDR3 is TGTGCCAGCAGCGTAGGAGCTGGGACAGGGGTCGAAAAACTGTTTTTT. Its protein is CASSVGAGTGVEKLFF.

This chain's CDR3 is CASSIVPGGGAVGYTF. The CDR3 region has the DNA TGTGCCAGTAGTATAGTACCTGGAGGAGGGGCTGTTGGCTACACCTTC. The V and J genes are TRBV19 and TRBJ1-2; a possible D gene is TRBD1 (5 bases). The CDR3 loop spans 16 amino acids. Germline assignment: CDR1 LNHDA and CDR2 SQIVND (reference sequence). The germline V and J ends were trimmed by 1 base and 7 bases, with 19 bases remaining between them.

Here the CDR3 DNA reads TGTGCCAGTAGTATAAACAGGGAAGAGACCCAGTACTTC. Translation gives CASSINREETQYF. The chain joins TRBV19 to TRBJ2-5; D possibly corresponds to TRBD1 (6 bases). The CDR3 length is 13 residues. The germline gives CDR1 LNHDA, CDR2 SQIVND (reference sequence). V lost 2 bases to trimming and J lost 3 bases, with 7 bases between them.

DNA for the CDR3: TGTGCCAGTAGTTCAGGGCGAATACTAGCCGCAAAATACAATGAGCAGTTCTTC. It translates to CASSSGRILAAKYNEQFF. The chain recombines TRBV19 with TRBJ2-1; weak D call: TRBD2 (6 bases). V was cut by 5 bases and J by 4 bases, with 24 bases left in between. The germline CDR1 and CDR2 sequences are LNHDA and SQIVND (reference sequence). CDR3 length equals 18 residues.

The CDR3: CASTWGQLNTEAFF. The CDR3 nucleotides are TGTGCCAGCACCTGGGGACAGTTGAACACTGAAGCTTTCTTT. The J gene is TRBJ1-1, the V gene TRBV7-9; 7 positions agree with TRBD1. This CDR3 is 14 amino acids long. V dropped 7 bases and J dropped 0; count of bases not matched to a gene: 5. Germline CDR1 SEHNR, CDR2 FQNEAQ (reference sequence).

The V call is TRBV5-6, the J call TRBJ2-2, with 7 bases matching TRBD1. From germline, CDR1 is SGHDT and CDR2 YYEEEE. The CDR3 consists of 16 residues. The V gene end was trimmed by 3 bases and the J gene end by 4 bases; junction bases not matched to a gene: 9. The CDR3 nucleotides read TGTGCCAGCAGCTCCGAGACCGGGACAGTCACCGGGGAGCTGTTTTTT. Its protein product is CASSSETGTVTGELFF.

The gene calls are TRBV9 and TRBJ1-4; D might be TRBD1 (6 bases). Germline loops: CDR1 SGDLS, CDR2 YYNGEE. Trimming took 2 bases from V and 7 from J, leaving 18 bases between them. The CDR3 covers 16 residues. CDR3 residues: CASSVSVGAQTEKLFF. CDR3 bases: TGTGCCAGCAGCGTTTCAGTGGGGGCGCAGACTGAAAAACTGTTTTTT.

The CDR3 loop is CATSRDASNYGYTF. CDR3 in DNA: TGTGCCACCAGCAGAGATGCGTCTAACTATGGCTACACCTTC. The chain uses TRBV15 and TRBJ1-2; D uncertain. CDR3 length equals 14 residues. Germline CDR1 reads LNHNV; CDR2 reads YYDKDF (reference sequence). Trimming left V 0 bases short and J 0 bases short, with 5 bases between.

The genes are TRBV28 and TRBJ2-7; 7 positions match TRBD1. The CDR3 loop spans 15 amino acids. Per the germline V gene, CDR1 is MDHEN and CDR2 is SYDVKM. V was pared by 3 bases and J by 5 bases, with 10 bases of the junction left unmatched. Here the CDR3 reads CASSFNVLTGDEQYF. CDR3 nucleotide sequence: TGTGCCAGCAGTTTTAATGTTTTAACAGGGGACGAGCAGTACTTC.

The chain is built from TRBV6-5 and TRBJ1-5; 9 nucleotides line up with TRBD1. With 6 bases clipped from V and 5 bases from J, the junction kept 5 bases outside the gene matches. The CDR3 totals 14 residues. Germline-derived CDR1 and CDR2 are MNHEY and SVGAGI. CDR3: CASSQTGGDQPQHF. DNA for the CDR3: TGTGCCAGCAGCCAAACAGGGGGCGATCAGCCCCAGCATTTT.

V is TRBV9 and J is TRBJ1-3, with D possibly matching TRBD1 (5 bases). There are 18 residues in the CDR3. Germline CDR1 SGDLS, CDR2 YYNGEE. The V gene lost 3 bases and the J gene lost 1 base, with 20 bases spanning the gap. CDR3 protein: CASSASGTPTVSGNTIYF. CDR3 nucleotide sequence: TGTGCCAGCAGCGCGTCCGGGACCCCTACGGTATCTGGAAACACCATATATTTT.

This clone was seen more than once but under ten times. The rearrangement links TRBV19 to TRBJ2-7; D ambiguous. Germline V CDR1 and CDR2: LNHDA, SQIVND (reference sequence). V was trimmed by 8 bases and J by 0 bases, leaving 11 bases between them. The CDR3 is made up of 13 amino acids. CDR3 protein: CASLGGNSYEQYF. CDR3 DNA: TGTGCCAGTCTTGGCGGAAACTCCTACGAGCAGTACTTC.

A few counts support this clone. The chain has TRBV2 and TRBJ1-1; D is ambiguous. V lost 9 bases to trimming and J lost 2 bases, with 25 bases between them. Germline CDR1 and CDR2: SNHLY and FYNNEI. The CDR3 runs 17 residues. CDR3 amino acids: CARNGHMGPNLNTEAFF. The DNA for the CDR3 is TGTGCCAGGAACGGCCATATGGGCCCCAACCTCAACACTGAAGCTTTCTTT. The full variable domain, with the rest looked up from reference TRBV2 and TRBJ1-1, is EPEVTQTPSHQVTQMGQEVILRCVPISNHLYFYWYRQILGQKVEFLVSFYNNEISEKSEIFDDQFSVERPDGSNFTLKIRSTKLEDSAMYFCARNGHMGPNLNTEAFFGQGTRLTVV.

The chain links TRBV9 to TRBJ1-6, with a tentative D call TRBD1 (5 bases). CDR3 length: 15 amino acids. Germline CDR1 SGDLS, CDR2 YYNGEE. Trimming removed 0 bases from V and 7 bases from J, with 11 bases in between. The CDR3 coding sequence is TGTGCCAGCAGCGTAGCGGGGGTAGGGAATTCACCCCTCCACTTT. Protein product: CASSVAGVGNSPLHF.

This clone was seen a handful of times. The chain is built from TRBV28 and TRBJ1-3, with 8 positions matching TRBD1. The CDR3 runs 17 residues. Germline loops: CDR1 MDHEN, CDR2 SYDVKM. J was trimmed by 0 bases and V by 5 bases; bases with no gene match: 9. The CDR3 nucleotides read TGTGCCAGCAGTCCGACAGGGGTCCGGCCCTCTGGAAACACCATATATTTT. Translation gives CASSPTGVRPSGNTIYF.

J is TRBJ2-3 and V is TRBV30; the D is unclear. The CDR3 spans 14 residues. Germline CDR1 GTSNPN, CDR2 SVGIG (reference sequence). The V end lost 2 bases, the J end lost 1 base, and 10 bases lay between the germline ends. The CDR3 reads CAWSILPRTDTQYF. The CDR3 DNA sequence: TGTGCCTGGAGTATCCTACCCCGCACAGATACGCAGTATTTT. The full variable domain, with the rest looked up from reference TRBV30 and TRBJ2-3, is SQTIHQWPATLVQPVGSPLSLECTVEGTSNPNLYWYRQAAGRGLQLLFYSVGIGQISSEVPQNLSASRPQDRQFILSSKKLLLSDSGFYLCAWSILPRTDTQYFGPGTRLTVL.

The V gene is TRBV7-6, the J gene TRBJ2-7; 9 bases fit TRBD1. This CDR3 spans 16 amino acids. CDR1 SGHVS and CDR2 FNYEAQ come from the germline V gene. Trimming at V came to 0 bases and at J to 5 bases, leaving 8 bases not matched to a gene. The CDR3 DNA follows: TGTGCCAGCAGCTTAGCCCACAGGGGGCTAATGGACGAGCAGTACTTC. Protein: CASSLAHRGLMDEQYF.

The chain is built from TRBV7-9 and TRBJ2-3, with TRBD1 matching 8 bases. Germline loops: CDR1 SEHNR, CDR2 FQNEAQ (reference sequence). CDR3 length equals 15 residues. V dropped 5 bases and J dropped 2; count of bases not matched to a gene: 6. The CDR3 is CASSPRDRLTDTQYF. CDR3 sequence (DNA): TGTGCCAGCAGCCCTCGGGACAGGCTCACAGATACGCAGTATTTT.

J is TRBJ1-2 and V is TRBV19; tentatively, D is TRBD1 (5 bases). This CDR3 comprises 13 residues. Per the germline V gene, CDR1 is LNHDA and CDR2 is SQIVND (reference sequence). Trimming took off 7 bases at V and 0 bases at J, with 9 bases between the two ends. The chain's CDR3 is CASIDRANYGYTF. The CDR3 bases are TGTGCCAGTATAGACAGAGCTAACTATGGCTACACCTTC.

The rearrangement links TRBV29-1 to TRBJ2-7; 11 bases fit TRBD1. The germline CDR1 and CDR2 sequences are SQVTM and ANQGSEA. J gave up 7 bases and V 3 bases, and 5 bases lay outside the gene matches. CDR3 length: 13 residues. The CDR3 DNA reads as TGCAGCGTTGAGCAGGACAGGGGGCGAGAGCAGTACTTC. Encoded protein: CSVEQDRGREQYF.

This rearrangement joins TRBV6-6 to TRBJ1-1; tentatively, D is TRBD1 (5 bases). The V end lost 10 bases, the J end lost 0 bases, and 12 bases lay between the germline ends. The CDR3 contains 13 residues. Germline V gene data show CDR1 as MNHNY and CDR2 as SVGAGI (reference sequence). The CDR3 reads CATRRGVNTEAFF. For the CDR3, the DNA is TGTGCCACCCGGAGGGGAGTGAACACTGAAGCTTTCTTT.